The present T cell receptor (beta chain) was sequenced within a study of T-cell reconstitution after alpha-beta-depleted transplantation in children. Unique molecular identifiers were used to barcode this TCRbeta library. One entry per CDR3 protein results from TCRdb running MiXCR on the PCR reads. The sample records around 680,000 distinct CDR3 sequences, roughly 15% being singletons. This clonotype was seen many times. This receptor was obtained from a human donor who donated a stem cell graft to a child with acute myeloid leukemia. The source was PBMCs from the stem cell graft donor, collected from the stem cell graft.

CDR3 protein: CSARAPLGVGPYNEQFF. CDR3 nucleotides: TGCAGTGCTAGAGCTCCCTTAGGGGTGGGGCCCTACAATGAGCAGTTCTTC. This rearrangement joins TRBV20-1 to TRBJ2-1; the D gene is possibly TRBD1 (5 bases). The CDR3 spans 17 residues. V was clipped by 1 base and J by 2 bases, with 18 bases between them. The germline V gene has CDR1 DFQATT and CDR2 SNEGSKA (reference sequence).